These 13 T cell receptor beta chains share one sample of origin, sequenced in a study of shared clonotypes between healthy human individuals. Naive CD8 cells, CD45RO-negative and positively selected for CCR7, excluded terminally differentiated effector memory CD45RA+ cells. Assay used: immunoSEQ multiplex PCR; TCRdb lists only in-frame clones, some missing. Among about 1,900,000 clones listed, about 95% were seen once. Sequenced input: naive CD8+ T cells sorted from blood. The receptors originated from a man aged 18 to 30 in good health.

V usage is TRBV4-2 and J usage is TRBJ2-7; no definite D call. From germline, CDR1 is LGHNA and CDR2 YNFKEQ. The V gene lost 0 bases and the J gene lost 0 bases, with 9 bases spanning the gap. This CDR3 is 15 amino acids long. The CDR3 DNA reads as TGTGCCAGCAGCCAAGAATGGACCGTCTCCTACGAGCAGTACTTC. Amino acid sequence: CASSQEWTVSYEQYF.

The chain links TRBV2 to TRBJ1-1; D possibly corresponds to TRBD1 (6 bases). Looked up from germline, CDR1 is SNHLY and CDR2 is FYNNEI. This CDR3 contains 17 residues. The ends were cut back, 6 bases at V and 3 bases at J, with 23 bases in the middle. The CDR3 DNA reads TGTGCCAGCAGCGGAAACAGGGAAATGGTTAAGGACACTGAAGCTTTCTTT. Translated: CASSGNREMVKDTEAFF.

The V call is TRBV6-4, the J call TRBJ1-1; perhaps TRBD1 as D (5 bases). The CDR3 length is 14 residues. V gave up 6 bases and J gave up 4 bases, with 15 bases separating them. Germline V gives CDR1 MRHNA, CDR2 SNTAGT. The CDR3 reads CASRTGPGGTEAFF. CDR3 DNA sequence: TGTGCCAGCAGAACCGGGCCGGGGGGCACTGAAGCTTTCTTT.

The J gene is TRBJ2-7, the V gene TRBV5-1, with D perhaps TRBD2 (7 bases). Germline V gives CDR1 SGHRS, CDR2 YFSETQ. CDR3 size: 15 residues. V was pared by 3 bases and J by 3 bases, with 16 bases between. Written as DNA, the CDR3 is TGCGCCAGCAGCTGGGGAGGGCAGGGGTACTACGAGCAGTACTTC. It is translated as CASSWGGQGYYEQYF. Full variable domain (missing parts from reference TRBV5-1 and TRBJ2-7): KAGVTQTPRYLIKTRGQQVTLSCSPISGHRSVSWYQQTPGQGLQFLFEYFSETQRNKGNFPGRFSGRQFSNSRSEMNVSTLELGDSALYLCASSWGGQGYYEQYFGPGTRLTVT.

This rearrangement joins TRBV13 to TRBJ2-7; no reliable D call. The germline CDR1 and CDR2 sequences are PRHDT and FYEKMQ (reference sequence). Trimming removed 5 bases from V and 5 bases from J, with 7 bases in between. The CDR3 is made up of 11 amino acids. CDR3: CASSRLDEQYF. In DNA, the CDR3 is TGTGCCAGCAGCCGATTGGACGAGCAGTACTTC.

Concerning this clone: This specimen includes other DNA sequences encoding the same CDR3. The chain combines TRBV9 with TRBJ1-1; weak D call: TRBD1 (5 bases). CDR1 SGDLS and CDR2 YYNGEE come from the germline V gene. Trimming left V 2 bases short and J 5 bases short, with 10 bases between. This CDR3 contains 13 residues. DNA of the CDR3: TGTGCCAGCAGCGTTGGGGGGAGAACTGAAGCTTTCTTT. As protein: CASSVGGRTEAFF.

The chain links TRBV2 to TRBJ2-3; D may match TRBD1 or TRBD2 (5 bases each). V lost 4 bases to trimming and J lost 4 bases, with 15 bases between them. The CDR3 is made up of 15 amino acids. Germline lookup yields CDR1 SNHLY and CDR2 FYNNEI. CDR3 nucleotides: TGTGCCAGCAGTGCGGGGCCAAGAGGGCCAGATACGCAGTATTTT. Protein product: CASSAGPRGPDTQYF.

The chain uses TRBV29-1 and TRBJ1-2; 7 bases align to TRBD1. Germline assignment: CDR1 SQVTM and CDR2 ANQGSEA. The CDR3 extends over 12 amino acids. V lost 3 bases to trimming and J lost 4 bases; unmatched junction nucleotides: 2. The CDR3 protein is CSVERDSYGYTF. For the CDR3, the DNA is TGCAGCGTTGAGCGGGACAGCTATGGCTACACCTTC.

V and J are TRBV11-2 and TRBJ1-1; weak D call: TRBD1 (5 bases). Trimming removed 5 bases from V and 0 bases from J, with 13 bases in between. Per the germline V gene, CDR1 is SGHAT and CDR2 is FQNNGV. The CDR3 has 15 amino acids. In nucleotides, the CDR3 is TGTGCCAGCAGCGCAAGTCGGGGGATGAACACTGAAGCTTTCTTT. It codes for CASSASRGMNTEAFF.

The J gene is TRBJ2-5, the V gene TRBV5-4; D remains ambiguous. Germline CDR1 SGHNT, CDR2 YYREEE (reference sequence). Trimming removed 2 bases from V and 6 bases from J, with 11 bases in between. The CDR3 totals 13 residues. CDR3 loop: CASSLESEKTQYF. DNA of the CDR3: TGTGCCAGCAGCTTAGAGTCCGAAAAGACCCAGTACTTC. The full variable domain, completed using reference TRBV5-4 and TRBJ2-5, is ETGVTQSPTHLIKTRGQQVTLRCSSQSGHNTVSWYQQALGQGPQFIFQYYREEENGRGNFPPRFSGLQFPNYSSELNVNALELDDSALYLCASSLESEKTQYFGPGTRLLVL.

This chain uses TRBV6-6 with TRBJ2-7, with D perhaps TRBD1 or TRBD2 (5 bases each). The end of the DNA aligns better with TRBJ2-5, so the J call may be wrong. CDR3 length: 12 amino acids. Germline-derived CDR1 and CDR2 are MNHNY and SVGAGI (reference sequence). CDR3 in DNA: TGTGCCAGCACAGGGAGTCAAGAGACCCAGTACTTC. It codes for CASTGSQETQYF.

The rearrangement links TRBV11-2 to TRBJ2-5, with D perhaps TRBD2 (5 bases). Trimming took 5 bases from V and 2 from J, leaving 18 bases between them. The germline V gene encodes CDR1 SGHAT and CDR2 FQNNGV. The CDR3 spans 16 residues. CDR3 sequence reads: CASSPDYPAAQETQYF. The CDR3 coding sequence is TGTGCCAGCAGCCCCGACTATCCGGCAGCACAAGAGACCCAGTACTTC.

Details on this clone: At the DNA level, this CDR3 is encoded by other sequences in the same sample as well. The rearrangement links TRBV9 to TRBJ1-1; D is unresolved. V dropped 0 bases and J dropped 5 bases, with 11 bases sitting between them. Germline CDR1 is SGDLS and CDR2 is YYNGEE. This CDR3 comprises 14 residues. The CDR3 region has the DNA TGTGCCAGCAGCGTAGGGGAGGGAGGGACTGAAGCTTTCTTT. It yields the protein CASSVGEGGTEAFF.